The 30 T cell receptor beta chains below all came from one sample that was sequenced in a study of control samples from healthy donors and cancer patients. TCRdb's table, derived via immunoSEQ multiplex PCR, lists solely in-frame clones and lacks some. Here the sample spans 140,000 to 150,000 clones, 91% being singletons. The sequencing sample was made of blood. These receptors originate from a man under 40 in good health.

Of note for this clone: This sample also contains other DNA sequences that code for the same CDR3. The chain carries TRBV7-9 and TRBJ1-2, with D hard to call. This CDR3 has 13 amino acids. From germline, CDR1 is SEHNR and CDR2 FQNEAQ (reference sequence). V was clipped by 0 bases and J by 6 bases, with 8 bases between them. CDR3 residues: CASSLAAGNGYTF. The DNA for the CDR3 is TGTGCCAGCAGCTTAGCTGCCGGGAATGGCTACACCTTC.

CDR3 bases: TGTGCCAGCAGCTTAAGTGCGACAAGCAATCAGCCCCAGCATTTT. Residues: CASSLSATSNQPQHF. This chain joins TRBV11-2 and TRBJ1-5; D gene ambiguous. Trimming left V 2 bases short and J 1 base short, with 9 bases between. This CDR3 region has 15 residues. Germline loops: CDR1 SGHAT, CDR2 FQNNGV.

This clone appeared once. The chain employs TRBV28 and TRBJ1-1; 11 positions agree with TRBD1. The CDR3 extends over 14 amino acids. Germline V gene sequence: CDR1 MDHEN, CDR2 SYDVKM. The V and J ends lost 6 bases and 4 bases, in that order; junction bases with no gene match: 4. The CDR3 DNA reads as TGTGCCAGCAGCTCCGGGACAGGGGGCACTGAAGCTTTCTTT. Encoded protein: CASSSGTGGTEAFF.

The chain carries TRBV11-2 and TRBJ2-3, with D uncertain. CDR3 length equals 13 residues. The germline V and J ends were trimmed by 2 bases and 3 bases, with 6 bases remaining between them. Germline loops: CDR1 SGHAT, CDR2 FQNNGV. The CDR3, as DNA: TGTGCCAGCAGCTTACTGGCGACAGATACGCAGTATTTT. Translating gives CASSLLATDTQYF.

Worth noting for this clone: At one boundary the junction diverges from the germline segment, which might be a read error. This sequence joins TRBV5-6 and TRBJ1-2; TRBD1 might be the D (6 bases). The CDR3 sequence is 17 residues long. The germline V gene has CDR1 SGHDT and CDR2 YYEEEE. This chain's CDR3 is CAGSPPIQGEMGYGYTF. DNA for the CDR3: TGTGCCGGCAGCCCGCCCATACAGGGCGAGATGGGCTATGGCTACACCTTC.

The chain has TRBV5-1 and TRBJ2-7; the D is unclear. V lost 3 bases and J 2 bases, leaving 12 bases between the germline ends. Germline values: CDR1 SGHRS, CDR2 YFSETQ. The CDR3 is 14 residues long. The CDR3 sequence is CASSSTDGPYEQYF. CDR3 coding DNA: TGCGCCAGCAGCTCAACGGACGGTCCCTACGAGCAGTACTTC.

This chain uses TRBV2 with TRBJ1-4, with D tentatively TRBD1 (5 bases). CDR3 length equals 16 residues. Germline V gene sequence: CDR1 SNHLY, CDR2 FYNNEI. Trimming took 4 bases from V and 2 from J, leaving 14 bases between them. The CDR3, as DNA: TGTGCCAGCAGTGTGGGGACTGGGACTACTAATGAAAAACTGTTTTTT. Amino acids: CASSVGTGTTNEKLFF.

The gene calls are TRBV5-8 and TRBJ1-6; D not certain. V lost 2 bases and J 0 bases, leaving 15 bases between the germline ends. Germline CDR1 reads SGHTS; CDR2 reads YDEGEE. This CDR3 has 18 residues. For the CDR3, the DNA is TGTGCCAGCAGCTTCCCTTTGCGGGTGGGCTCCTATAATTCACCCCTCCACTTT. Translated, it gives CASSFPLRVGSYNSPLHF.

This chain connects TRBV18 to TRBJ1-1; 8 bases map to TRBD1. Losses at the gene ends were 0 bases for V and 8 bases for J; bases not matched to a gene: 5. The CDR3 runs 14 residues. The germline gives CDR1 KGHSH, CDR2 LQKENI. CDR3 nucleotide sequence: TGTGCCAGCTCACCACCCTCCGGGACAGGAGAAGCTTTCTTT. This gives the protein CASSPPSGTGEAFF.

The CDR3 region has the DNA TGTGCCAGCAGCCAACCCCCGACCCTTTATGGCGGGGTGAACACTGAAGCTTTCTTT. It encodes CASSQPPTLYGGVNTEAFF. The V gene is TRBV3-1 (or the pseudogene TRBV3-2), the J gene TRBJ1-1; no clear D gene. The length of the CDR3 is 19 residues. Germline V gene lookup returns CDR1 LGHDT and CDR2 YNNKEL (reference sequence). V was pared by 2 bases and J by 0 bases, with 22 bases between.

The J gene is TRBJ2-1, the V gene TRBV19; 12 positions agree with TRBD2. The CDR3 has 15 amino acids. Germline V lookup: CDR1 LNHDA, CDR2 SQIVND (reference sequence). Germline trimming cut 5 bases from V and 4 bases from J; bases unmatched to any gene: 3. The CDR3 spells CASSLAGGLYNEQFF. The CDR3 DNA is TGTGCCAGTAGTCTAGCGGGGGGGCTTTACAATGAGCAGTTCTTC.

The gene calls are TRBV6-5 and TRBJ1-2, with D possibly matching TRBD1 (6 bases). Trimming stripped 10 bases from V and 6 bases from J, with 15 bases between. This CDR3 has 12 residues. The germline V gene has CDR1 MNHEY and CDR2 SVGAGI. CDR3 nucleotide sequence: TGTGCCATGCAAAGAACAGGGCATGGCTACACCTTC. This codes for CAMQRTGHGYTF.

The chain joins TRBV4-1 to TRBJ1-2, with D possibly matching TRBD1 (5 bases). V was shortened by 0 bases and J by 3 bases, with 14 bases between the two germline ends. CDR3 length: 16 residues. Germline V gene lookup returns CDR1 MGHRA and CDR2 YSYEKL. Here the CDR3 DNA reads TGCGCCAGCAGCCAAGATCTCCTGGGGGGATACTATGGCTACACCTTC. Amino acid sequence: CASSQDLLGGYYGYTF.

The gene calls are TRBV7-3 and TRBJ2-2; D is ambiguous. Trimming removed 2 bases at V and 0 bases at J, with 22 bases between. Germline CDR1 and CDR2: SGHTA and FQGTGA. The CDR3 consists of 20 residues. Here the CDR3 reads CASSLVSATRAGANTGELFF. The CDR3 nucleotides read TGTGCCAGCAGCTTAGTTAGTGCTACTCGGGCTGGGGCGAACACCGGGGAGCTGTTTTTT.

This chain joins TRBV11-3 and TRBJ1-5, with 11 bases matching TRBD1. The germline V gene encodes CDR1 SGHNT and CDR2 YENEEA. V gave up 6 bases and J gave up 9 bases; unmatched junction bases: 10. The CDR3 totals 15 residues. Here the CDR3 DNA reads TGTGCCAGCAGAGTAGGGACAGGGGGTTTTAGGCCCCAGCATTTT. It specifies CASRVGTGGFRPQHF.

This clone was detected only a few times. V usage is TRBV2 and J usage is TRBJ1-2; D is perhaps TRBD1 (5 bases). CDR1 and CDR2 (germline): SNHLY, FYNNEI. V was clipped by 4 bases and J by 2 bases, with 11 bases between them. The CDR3 sequence is 14 residues long. CDR3 loop: CASSAGSSNYGYTF. CDR3 nucleotides: TGTGCCAGCAGTGCAGGGTCTTCCAACTATGGCTACACCTTC.

The CDR3 loop is CASSYRQANTGELFF. In nucleotides, the CDR3 is TGTGCCAGCAGTTATAGGCAGGCTAACACCGGGGAGCTGTTTTTT. The chain carries TRBV6-5 and TRBJ2-2; unclear D gene. The CDR3 extends over 15 amino acids. Germline V lookup: CDR1 MNHEY, CDR2 SVGAGI. V lost 3 bases and J lost 2, with 10 bases in between.

The J gene is TRBJ1-1, the V gene TRBV5-1; 9 bases line up with TRBD1. CDR3 length: 18 residues. CDR1 and CDR2 from the germline V gene are SGHRS and YFSETQ. Unmatched junction bases numbered 11, after V lost 2 bases and J lost 0 bases. CDR3 DNA: TGCGCCAGCAGCTTCCAACAGGGGGCCGGGGGAATGAACACTGAAGCTTTCTTT. Protein: CASSFQQGAGGMNTEAFF.

Turning to this clone: At the DNA level, this CDR3 is encoded by other sequences in the same sample as well. The gene calls are TRBV19 and TRBJ1-1; TRBD1 might be the D (6 bases). Germline V gives CDR1 LNHDA, CDR2 SQIVND (reference sequence). Trimming took 5 bases from V and 1 from J, leaving 8 bases between them. The CDR3 sequence is 13 residues long. The DNA for the CDR3 is TGTGCCAGTAGTCGGGGACAGAACACTGAAGCTTTCTTT. This codes for CASSRGQNTEAFF. The entire variable domain, with the rest obtained from reference TRBV19 and TRBJ1-1, is as follows: DGGITQSPKYLFRKEGQNVTLSCEQNLNHDAMYWYRQDPGQGLRLIYYSQIVNDFQKGDIAEGYSVSREKKESFPLTVTSAQKNPTAFYLCASSRGQNTEAFFGQGTRLTVV.

V usage is TRBV5-4 and J usage is TRBJ2-5; 11 bases fit TRBD2. CDR1 and CDR2 from the germline V gene are SGHNT and YYREEE (reference sequence). The J segment lost 5 bases and the V segment lost 4 bases, leaving 7 bases of the junction unmatched. The CDR3 sequence is 15 residues long. The CDR3 DNA is TGTGCCAGCAGCACTTTAGCGGGGGGGCCCGAGACCCAGTACTTC. Translating it yields CASSTLAGGPETQYF.

The chain carries TRBV6-1 and TRBJ1-1; D not certain. Deletions cut 0 bases from V and 3 bases from J, with 17 bases between. Germline V gene data show CDR1 as MNHNS and CDR2 as SASEGT. The CDR3 spans 17 residues. This chain's CDR3 is CASSEALGYGEDTEAFF. Here the CDR3 DNA reads TGTGCCAGCAGTGAAGCGCTGGGTTACGGGGAGGACACTGAAGCTTTCTTT.

The V and J genes are TRBV7-3 and TRBJ2-1; 11 bases fit TRBD2. V lost 3 bases and J lost 6; bases outside the gene matches: 10. The CDR3 length is 17 residues. The germline V gene encodes CDR1 SGHTA and CDR2 FQGTGA. CDR3 protein: CASSFLPGTSGLNEQFF. The CDR3 DNA reads as TGTGCCAGCAGCTTCCTGCCCGGGACTAGCGGTCTCAATGAGCAGTTCTTC.

The rearrangement links TRBV30 to TRBJ2-2; D is uncertain. V was shortened by 4 bases and J by 3 bases, with 15 bases between the two germline ends. The CDR3 has 15 amino acids. CDR1 GTSNPN and CDR2 SVGIG come from the germline V gene (reference sequence). The CDR3 nucleotides are TGTGCCTGGAACAACGAGAAGGGTTACACCGGGGAGCTGTTTTTT. Amino acid sequence: CAWNNEKGYTGELFF.

The V and J genes are TRBV5-4 and TRBJ2-1; no clear D. The germline V and J ends were trimmed by 1 base and 8 bases, with 10 bases remaining between them. The CDR3 contains 13 residues. Germline CDR1 is SGHNT and CDR2 is YYREEE (reference sequence). The CDR3 nucleotides are TGTGCCAGCAGCTTGACGGGTGCACATGAGCAGTTCTTC. Protein sequence: CASSLTGAHEQFF.

The V call is TRBV3-1 (or the pseudogene TRBV3-2), the J call TRBJ1-1; D uncertain. The CDR3 sequence is 14 residues long. V was trimmed by 4 bases and J by 5 bases, leaving 14 bases between them. CDR1 and CDR2 from the germline V gene are LGHDT and YNNKEL (reference sequence). CDR3 sequence reads: CASSLGVKDTEAFF. The CDR3 region has the DNA TGTGCCAGCAGCCTCGGGGTGAAGGATACTGAAGCTTTCTTT.

This rearrangement joins TRBV5-1 to TRBJ1-2; no clear D gene. The length of the CDR3 is 14 residues. Germline V lookup: CDR1 SGHRS, CDR2 YFSETQ. V was trimmed by 4 bases and J by 4 bases, leaving 14 bases between them. In DNA form, the CDR3 reads TGCGCCAGCAGCCCGGACGCTCGGTCCTATGGCTACACCTTC. Protein: CASSPDARSYGYTF.

V usage is TRBV7-2 and J usage is TRBJ1-1; D is undetermined. The CDR3 length is 13 residues. The V and J ends lost 5 bases and 11 bases respectively, with 18 bases between them. Germline V gives CDR1 SGHTA, CDR2 FQGNSA. The CDR3: CASSTPNLLEAFF. CDR3 coding DNA: TGTGCCAGCAGCACGCCAAATCTCCTTGAGGCTTTCTTT.

The genes are TRBV29-1 and TRBJ1-2; D call uncertain. The length of the CDR3 is 13 residues. V was pared by 1 base and J by 6 bases, with 12 bases between. Germline CDR1 SQVTM, CDR2 ANQGSEA. The CDR3 coding sequence is TGCAGCGTTGAAGTAGAGGAGGTACATGGCTACACCTTC. Translating it yields CSVEVEEVHGYTF. The full variable domain, its missing parts supplied by reference TRBV29-1 and TRBJ1-2, is SAVISQKPSRDICQRGTSLTIQCQVDSQVTMMFWYRQQPGQSLTLIATANQGSEATYESGFVIDKFPISRPNLTFSTLTVSNMSPEDSSIYLCSVEVEEVHGYTFGSGTRLTVV.

This chain links TRBV5-1 with TRBJ2-1; 8 bases are shared with TRBD1. The CDR3 sequence is 13 residues long. V shed 0 bases, J shed 9 bases, and the junction held 2 bases outside the gene matches. Germline CDR1 reads SGHRS; CDR2 reads YFSETQ. The DNA of the CDR3 is TGCGCCAGCAGCTTGGGACAGGGGAGTGAGCAGTTCTTC. This translates into CASSLGQGSEQFF.

This clone was seen once. The chain is built from TRBV5-1 and TRBJ2-2; no clear D gene. CDR3 length: 12 residues. Trimming stripped 6 bases from V and 3 bases from J, with 6 bases between. From germline, CDR1 is SGHRS and CDR2 YFSETQ. CDR3 region: CASTSYTGELFF. CDR3 nucleotide sequence: TGCGCCAGCACGTCCTACACCGGGGAGCTGTTTTTT.